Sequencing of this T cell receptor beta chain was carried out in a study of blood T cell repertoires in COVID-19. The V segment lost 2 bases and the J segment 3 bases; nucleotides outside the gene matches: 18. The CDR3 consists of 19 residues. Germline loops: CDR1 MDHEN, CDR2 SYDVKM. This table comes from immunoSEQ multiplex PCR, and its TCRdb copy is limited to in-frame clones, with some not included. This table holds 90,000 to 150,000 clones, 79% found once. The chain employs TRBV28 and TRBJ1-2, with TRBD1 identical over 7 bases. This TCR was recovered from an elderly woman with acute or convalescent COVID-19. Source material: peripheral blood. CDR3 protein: CASSLGPLPTGRGHYGYTF. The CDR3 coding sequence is TGTGCCAGCAGTTTAGGGCCCCTCCCGACAGGGAGAGGCCACTATGGCTACACCTTC.